What follows are 4 T cell receptor beta chains derived from one specimen sequenced in a study of cytomegalovirus exposure and HLA in healthy donors (dated by TCRdb to 2016 to 2017). The library relied on the immunoSEQ multiplex PCR assay. A mixture of 60 forward primers for TCR Vbeta segments and 13 reverse primers for TCR Jbeta segments was used in the multiplex PCR. TCRdb carries this immuneACCESS record with in-frame sequences only. Its versions omit some clonotypes, under half of them owing to an unresolved V gene in the studies checked, with the rest unexplained. In all, the sample holds about 130,000 clones, and over 70% of those were seen once. The ten most abundant clones make up roughly 2% of the sample. Specimen: PBMCs. The source is a woman aged 40-49 years in good health and CMV-seropositive.

The table lists this clone with a few counts. The chain couples TRBV10-3 to TRBJ2-2, with TRBD1 matching 7 bases. Germline values: CDR1 ENHRY, CDR2 SYGVKD. CDR3 length equals 13 residues. The V segment lost 6 bases and the J segment 6 bases; nucleotides outside the gene matches: 4. In DNA, the CDR3 is TGTGCCATCAGCACAGGGGACCCCGGGGAGCTGTTTTTT. Translation gives CAISTGDPGELFF.

The chain carries TRBV28 and TRBJ1-1, with D perhaps TRBD1 (6 bases). Trimming cost V 6 bases and J 7 bases, with 12 bases left between them. This CDR3 contains 12 residues. Germline V lookup: CDR1 MDHEN, CDR2 SYDVKM. The CDR3 region has the DNA TGTGCCAGCAGACGAGACAGGCTTGAAGCTTTCTTT. Its translation is CASRRDRLEAFF.

The V and J genes are TRBV11-1 and TRBJ1-1, with D possibly TRBD1 on 6 matching bases. V lost 3 bases and J 0 bases, leaving 14 bases between the germline ends. Germline-derived CDR1 and CDR2 are SGHAT and FQDESV (reference sequence). There are 16 residues in the CDR3. In nucleotides, the CDR3 is TGTGCCAGCAGCTTCTCCCGGACAGTCATGAACACTGAAGCTTTCTTT. This translates into CASSFSRTVMNTEAFF.

The genes are TRBV6-1 and TRBJ1-2, with D maybe TRBD1 (6 bases). The CDR3 is made up of 14 amino acids. In germline, CDR1 is MNHNS, CDR2 SASEGT. Trimming stripped 8 bases from V and 3 bases from J, with 16 bases between. CDR3 coding DNA: TGTGCCAGCCACGGATTCAGGGGTTACTATGGCTACACCTTC. Residues: CASHGFRGYYGYTF.